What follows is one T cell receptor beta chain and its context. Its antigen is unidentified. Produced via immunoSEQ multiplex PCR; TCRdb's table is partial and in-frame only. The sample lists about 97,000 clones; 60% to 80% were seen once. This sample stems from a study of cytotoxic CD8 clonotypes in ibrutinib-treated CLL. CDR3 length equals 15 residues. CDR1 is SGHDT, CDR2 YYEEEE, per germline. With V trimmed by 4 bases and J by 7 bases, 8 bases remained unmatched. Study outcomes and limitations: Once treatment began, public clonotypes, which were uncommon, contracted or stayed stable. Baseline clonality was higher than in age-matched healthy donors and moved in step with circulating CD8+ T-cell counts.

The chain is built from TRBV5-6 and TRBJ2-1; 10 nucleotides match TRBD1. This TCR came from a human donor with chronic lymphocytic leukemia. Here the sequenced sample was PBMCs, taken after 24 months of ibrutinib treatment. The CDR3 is CASSLPGTGANEQFF. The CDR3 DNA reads TGTGCCAGCAGCCTCCCAGGGACAGGGGCTAATGAGCAGTTCTTC. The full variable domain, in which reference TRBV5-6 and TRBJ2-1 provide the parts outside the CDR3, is DAGVTQSPTHLIKTRGQQVTLRCSPKSGHDTVSWYQQALGQGPQFIFQYYEEEERQRGNFPDRFSGHQFPNYSSELNVNALLLGDSALYLCASSLPGTGANEQFFGPGTRLTVL.